This T cell receptor (beta chain) was sequenced during a study of type 1 and type 2 diabetes patients. In the study overall: Across the study, about 19,000,000 paired-end reads were produced.

A word on this clonotype: Its specificity is unknown.

Study-wide points: Age and gender were not matched between study groups. Some expanded clones seen only in T1D might occur in additional T2D or control samples.

PCR was run on genomic DNA. Multiplex PCR with 30 forward and 13 reverse primers amplified the TCR beta CDR3. TCRdb redid the calling of the multiplex PCR reads with MiXCR, one entry per CDR3 protein. This table holds a few hundred thousand distinct CDR3 sequences, roughly 44% found once. The CDR3 has 13 residues. V was shortened by 1 base and J by 4 bases, with 7 bases between the two germline ends. CDR1 and CDR2 (germline): SGHTA, FQGNSA. Sample: peripheral blood mononuclear cells (PBMCs). This receptor was taken from a man between 18 and 35 years old with type 2 diabetes. J is TRBJ1-1 and V is TRBV7-2; no firm D call. The DNA of the CDR3 is TGTGCCAGCAGCTTAGAGGTGGGCACTGAAGCTTTCTTT. Encoded protein: CASSLEVGTEAFF. Drawing the rest from reference TRBV7-2 and TRBJ1-1, the complete variable domain is GAGVSQSPSNKVTEKGKDVELRCDPISGHTALYWYRQSLGQGLEFLIYFQGNSAPDKSGLPSDRFSAERTGGSVSTLTIQRTQQEDSAVYLCASSLEVGTEAFFGQGTRLTVV.